Below are 11 T cell receptor beta chains sequenced from a single sample in a study of T cell clonality in common variable immunodeficiency. Clones were read by immunoSEQ multiplex PCR, and TCRdb kept only the in-frame ones, dropping some. The sample has more than 35,000 clones, none seen only once. Source material: peripheral blood mononuclear cells. These receptors came from a person between 18 and 69 years old in good health.

At least ten counts were recorded for this clone. The read finishes 3 residues shy of the CDR3 end, and the germline J gene is used to complete it. The J gene is TRBJ2-5, the V gene TRBV7-8; possibly TRBD1 or TRBD2 for D (5 bases each). This CDR3 has 15 amino acids. Germline CDR1 reads SGHVS; CDR2 reads FQNEAQ. V was clipped by 1 base and J by 6 bases, with 15 bases between them. The covered CDR3 bases are TGTGCCAGCAGCTTAGGGGCAGGGTCGGGAAAGACC. Encoded protein: CASSLGAGSGKT. The entire CDR3 sequence reads CASSLGAGSGKTQYF.

This clone was seen ten or more times. The CDR3 end falls 3 residues outside the read, so it is completed with the germline J gene. The chain recombines TRBV7-2 with TRBJ2-1, with D perhaps matching TRBD2 (6 bases). The CDR3 is 15 residues long. V was shortened by 0 bases and J by 7 bases, with 13 bases between the two germline ends. Per germline, CDR1 SGHTA and CDR2 FQGNSA. The sequenced part of the CDR3 DNA is TGTGCCAGCAGCTTAGCGCGGGGAGTACAGAATGAG. Encoded protein: CASSLARGVQNE. The entire CDR3 protein reads CASSLARGVQNEQFF.

This clone appeared many times. The read finishes 3 residues shy of the CDR3 end, and the germline J gene is used to complete it. This rearrangement joins TRBV13 to TRBJ1-5, with 8 bases that match TRBD1. CDR1 is PRHDT and CDR2 is FYEKMQ in the germline V gene (reference sequence). The CDR3 is made up of 16 amino acids. The V gene end was trimmed by 5 bases and the J gene end by 1 base; junction bases not matched to a gene: 7. The sequenced part of the CDR3 DNA is TGTGCCAGCAGCCTGCGGACAGGGTCGAGCAATCAGCCC. Protein sequence: CASSLRTGSSNQP. The complete CDR3 protein is CASSLRTGSSNQPQHF. Complete variable domain (other parts from reference TRBV13 and TRBJ1-5): AAGVIQSPRHLIKEKRETATLKCYPIPRHDTVYWYQQGPGQDPQFLISFYEKMQSDKGSIPDRFSAQQFSDYHSELNMSSLELGDSALYFCASSLRTGSSNQPQHFGDGTRLSIL.

This clone has a count of ten or more. The sequenced fragment ends 3 residues before the CDR3 boundary, so the rest is inferred from the germline J gene. V is TRBV7-8 and J is TRBJ1-4; a possible D gene is TRBD1 (5 bases). Deletions cut 6 bases from V and 1 base from J, with 12 bases between. Germline V lookup: CDR1 SGHVS, CDR2 FQNEAQ. The CDR3 has 15 residues. The CDR3 is CASSPNGGTNEKLFF. Partial CDR3 DNA: TGTGCCAGCAGTCCCAACGGGGGAACTAATGAAAAA.

In its sample, this clone was seen many times. The read ends 3 residues early relative to the CDR3; the germline J gene fills the gap. This chain connects TRBV28 to TRBJ2-7, with D maybe TRBD2 (5 bases). The CDR3 is made up of 17 amino acids. The germline V gene has CDR1 MDHEN and CDR2 SYDVKM. V was trimmed by 6 bases and J by 0 bases, leaving 21 bases between them. Here the CDR3 reads CASSTDGSGVSSYEQYF. The sequenced part of the CDR3 DNA is TGTGCCAGCAGCACAGACGGCAGCGGTGTGAGCTCCTACGAG.

This clone was seen many times. The sequenced fragment ends 3 residues before the CDR3 boundary, so the rest is inferred from the germline J gene. V and J are TRBV13 and TRBJ2-5; D unclear. This CDR3 is 12 amino acids long. Trimming left V 5 bases short and J 6 bases short, with 10 bases between. The germline CDR1 and CDR2 sequences are PRHDT and FYEKMQ (reference sequence). The part of the CDR3 DNA that was read is TGTGCCAGCAGCAGAGCTACCCAGACC. It codes for CASSRATQT. The CDR3 in full is CASSRATQTQYF.

The sample holds many counts of this clone. The read comes to an end 3 residues before the CDR3 does, leaving the germline J gene to fill in the end. V and J are TRBV7-6 and TRBJ1-1, with a tentative D call TRBD1 (5 bases). CDR1 and CDR2 from the germline V gene are SGHVS and FNYEAQ. V shed 1 base and J shed 5 bases, with 14 bases lying between them. The CDR3 is made up of 15 amino acids. The part of the CDR3 DNA that was read is TGTGCCAGCAGCTTAGACCGTTCAGGGCTGACTGAA. This encodes CASSLDRSGLTE. The complete CDR3 reads CASSLDRSGLTEAFF.

This clone was picked up many times. The sequence runs out 3 residues before the end of the CDR3; the remainder is reconstructed from the germline J gene. The chain couples TRBV24-1 to TRBJ2-7, with D maybe TRBD2 (6 bases). Trimming cost V 9 bases and J 2 bases, with 16 bases left between them. The germline V gene encodes CDR1 KGHDR and CDR2 SFDVKD. This CDR3 is built from 14 residues. CDR3 sequence: CATRRTIRAYEQYF. The sequenced part of the CDR3 DNA is TGTGCCACCCGACGGACTATCCGGGCCTACGAG.

At least ten counts were recorded for this clone. From the germline J gene comes the end of the CDR3, since the read stops 3 residues before it. J is TRBJ1-3 and V is TRBV6-1, with unresolved D. The CDR3 has 16 amino acids. V dropped 0 bases and J dropped 0 bases, with 9 bases sitting between them. Germline CDR1 MNHNS, CDR2 SASEGT. The CDR3 reads CASSEARASSGNTIYF. CDR3 DNA (partial): TGTGCCAGCAGTGAAGCGCGGGCGAGCTCTGGAAACACC.

Ten or more counts support this clone. The CDR3 end is not reached by the read, which stops 3 residues before it; the germline J gene fills it in. This chain links TRBV11-3 with TRBJ2-7, with a tentative D call TRBD1 (6 bases). Per germline, CDR1 SGHNT and CDR2 YENEEA. V was trimmed by 5 bases and J by 3 bases, leaving 14 bases between them. This CDR3 has 14 residues. The CDR3 bases that were read are TGTGCCAGCAGCATTAGGGACACGGACTACGAG. It specifies CASSIRDTDYE. The entire CDR3 reads CASSIRDTDYEQYF.

This clone was found many times. The CDR3 extends 3 residues past the end of the read, so its final part is completed from the germline J gene. The chain is built from TRBV18 and TRBJ2-1, with 10 bases aligning to TRBD2. In germline, CDR1 is KGHSH, CDR2 LQKENI. This CDR3 comprises 17 residues. Trimming at V came to 0 bases and at J to 8 bases, leaving 10 bases not matched to a gene. This CDR3 is CASSPPSGLAGVYEQFF. CDR3 bases read: TGTGCCAGCTCACCACCGTCAGGGCTAGCGGGAGTGTATGAG.